This record concerns one TCR beta chain sequence. This clonotype was recorded at least ten times. What this receptor recognizes is not known. Qualities for individual bases were not recorded, and no much larger clone is one base off. This specimen comes from a study of molecular identifiers for immune sequencing clone quantification (dated by TCRdb to 2016 to 2019). Context from the whole study: In a replicate experiment, RNA from about 19,000 or 110,000 naive CD8 T cells was split into five aliquots, four of which were sequenced. The study was a methods study using CD8 T cells to benchmark molecular-identifier clustering-based TCR repertoire sequencing (MIDCIRS) and TCR RNA copy counting.

Paper-wide results and their limitations: The naive libraries included spiked-in Jurkat TCR RNA (about 9 copies' worth), and this Jurkat TCR RNA is not part of the donor repertoire. When barcode sub-clustering was not used, chimeric consensus sequences inflated TCR diversity, with chimeras reaching as high as 47%. Modeling estimated approximately 3 recovered TCR RNA copies per cell, compared with 8.5 to 10 by digital PCR, which implies around 30% capture efficiency. Spiked-in Jurkat TCR RNA equivalent to a single cell was reported to be detectable even among 850,000 to 1,000,000 naive CD8 T cells. Clones above 20 RNA copies held over 97% of molecules in CMV-specific effector cells but under 1% in naive cells. Highly expanded clone sizes could be underestimated because identical TCR molecules may share a barcode.

Libraries were made using PCR. The reads were generated on an Illumina HiSeq 4000. Bulk TCR libraries were prepared as previously described, using TCR primers listed in Table S5. Purification of total RNA was performed with the Qiagen AllPrep DNA/RNA kit. Before analysis, reads from multiple sequencing runs of one library were combined. From the authors' description of their analysis: Reads were retained only if the reads had an exact TCR constant sequence, and the retained reads were trimmed to 150 nt and grouped according to their 12-nt molecular barcodes. Reads within each barcode group were sub-clustered using a 15% Levenshtein threshold, and quality-weighted consensus sequences were constructed for each RNA molecule. Non-functional sequences were filtered out, along with any lower-count sequence sitting one edit away from another sequence. Based on fitting two negative binomial distributions, any barcode sub-cluster with under 20% of the maximum read count was discarded. Using fastp at Q25 and MiXCR, TCRdb reprocessed the public reads and kept productive beta chains. Duplicate CDR3 protein sequences are folded into a single record with the most common DNA and genes. It is TCRdb's table, rather than the study itself, that gives the V and J calls and clone size. The sample yields about 640,000 distinct CDR3 sequences; about 20% were counted once. The ten largest clones take up 0.7% to 1% of the sample.

Libraries of naive CD8 T cells were generated from roughly 21,000 to 960,000 sorted cells, with 10%, 30% or 50% of the purified RNA used. On a BD FACSAria II, naive CD8 T cells were FACS-sorted as CD8+CD4-CCR7+CD45RA+ and collected into RLT Plus buffer. Detection sensitivity was tested by spiking Jurkat RNA equal to approximately 9 TCR copies' worth into samples containing 20,000-1,000,000 naive CD8 T cells. Enrichment of CD8 T cells was performed with RosetteSep CD8+ T Cell Enrichment Cocktail and Ficoll-Paque, after which ACK red cell lysis was carried out. Sequenced: naive CD8+ T cells from blood, with Jurkat cell RNA spiked in. This specimen's cell subset or site label, interpreted: FACS-sorted CD8+CD4-CCR7+CD45RA+ naive T cells. The receptor was derived from a human donor in good health. Some libraries in this study had Jurkat cell RNA spiked in.

The DNA sequence reads TGCAGCGTTGAAGATTTTGGACTAGCGGGTTTAGTTGAGCAGTTCTTC. Its amino acids are CSVEDFGLAGLVEQFF. The V and J segments used are TRBV29-1 and TRBJ2-1; TRBD2 lines up with 11 middle nucleotides. Per the germline V gene, SQVTM is the CDR1 and ANQGSEA is the CDR2. The CDR3 numbers 16 residues from cysteine through phenylalanine. The CDR3 DNA has 48 bases and is translated from base 1. Here V drops 0 bases and J drops 9 bases, and the junction holds 10 bases not matched to any gene.